Following are 10 T cell receptor beta chains from one sample sequenced in a study of blood T cells in healthy people across ages. The authors ran a second PCR of about 6 to 11 cycles using a sample-barcoded 5' primer and a J-beta primer mix. One entry per CDR3 protein results from TCRdb running MiXCR on the 5' RACE reads. The table lists over 1.5 million distinct CDR3 sequences, approximately 50% of them singletons. The sequencing input was blood. Receptors originate from a woman aged 40 to 50 in good health.

The chain couples TRBV10-1 to TRBJ2-3; the D is unclear. Germline-derived CDR1 and CDR2 are WNHNN and SYGVQD (reference sequence). There are 16 residues in the CDR3. Trimming removed 0 bases from V and 2 bases from J, with 12 bases in between. CDR3 protein: CASSESTSTFTDTQYF. The DNA of the CDR3 is TGCGCCAGCAGTGAGTCGACTTCCACCTTCACAGATACGCAGTATTTT.

This clonotype has more than one count but fewer than ten. This chain connects TRBV20-1 to TRBJ1-6, with D unresolved. This CDR3 region has 12 residues. The germline gives CDR1 DFQATT, CDR2 SNEGSKA (reference sequence). V was trimmed by 2 bases and J by 7 bases, leaving 6 bases between them. The CDR3, as DNA: TGCAGTGCTAGACAGCAAAATTCACCCCTCCACTTT. Translated, it gives CSARQQNSPLHF.

This clonotype was observed many times. The chain is built from TRBV29-1 and TRBJ2-5; D is uncertain. The CDR3 spans 15 residues. With 4 bases removed from V and 1 base from J, the gap between germline ends came to 16 bases. In germline, CDR1 is SQVTM, CDR2 ANQGSEA. The CDR3 spells CSVGTLQTRQETQYF. CDR3 bases: TGCAGCGTTGGGACCCTACAAACTCGCCAAGAGACCCAGTACTTC.

The DNA of the CDR3 is TGTGCCAGCACCCCTTCCAGGGGGGAAGCTTTCTTT. It translates to CASTPSRGEAFF. The chain is built from TRBV12-3 or TRBV12-4 and TRBJ1-1; 7 nucleotides agree with TRBD1. The CDR3 has 12 residues. The V segment lost 7 bases and the J segment 8 bases; nucleotides outside the gene matches: 7.

There are a few counts of this clonotype. J is TRBJ2-3 and V is TRBV9; 11 bases line up with TRBD2. This CDR3 has 16 amino acids. Germline V gene data show CDR1 as SGDLS and CDR2 as YYNGEE. V lost 3 bases, J lost 4 bases, and 7 bases stayed unmatched. The CDR3 nucleotides read TGTGCCAGCAGCGGGCTCGTAGCGGGGGGGTCAGATACGCAGTATTTT. Encoded protein: CASSGLVAGGSDTQYF. Complete variable domain (other parts from reference TRBV9 and TRBJ2-3): DSGVTQTPKHLITATGQRVTLRCSPRSGDLSVYWYQQSLDQGLQFLIQYYNGEERAKGNILERFSAQQFPDLHSELNLSSLELGDSALYFCASSGLVAGGSDTQYFGPGTRLTVL.

V usage is TRBV2 and J usage is TRBJ2-1; D is unclear. Looked up from germline, CDR1 is SNHLY and CDR2 is FYNNEI. V was trimmed by 2 bases and J by 10 bases, leaving 18 bases between them. The CDR3 spans 15 residues. The CDR3 sequence: CASSEILAESREQFF. CDR3 coding DNA: TGTGCCAGCAGTGAAATTTTAGCCGAGTCTCGGGAGCAGTTCTTC.

The table lists this clonotype with a few counts. The CDR3 is CASQPPGTTDTQYF. CDR3 coding DNA: TGCGCCAGCCAACCCCCTGGAACCACAGATACGCAGTATTTT. The chain combines TRBV5-1 with TRBJ2-3, with D unresolved. Trimming removed 7 bases from V and 2 bases from J, with 14 bases in between. This CDR3 region has 14 residues. The germline V gene has CDR1 SGHRS and CDR2 YFSETQ.

The chain combines TRBV10-3 with TRBJ2-7; D assignment may be TRBD1 or TRBD2 (5 bases each). Germline assignment: CDR1 ENHRY and CDR2 SYGVKD. CDR3 length: 13 residues. V gave up 10 bases and J gave up 6 bases, with 19 bases separating them. The CDR3 protein is CATEGETRSEQYF. CDR3 DNA sequence: TGTGCCACAGAAGGGGAAACTAGGAGCGAGCAGTACTTC.

The chain combines TRBV15 with TRBJ1-2; D remains unclear. The length of the CDR3 is 14 residues. Germline V gives CDR1 LNHNV, CDR2 YYDKDF (reference sequence). Trimming took off 5 bases at V and 8 bases at J, with 18 bases between the two ends. The CDR3 nucleotides read TGTGCCACCAGCCGACGGACCGAACATCGGGGCTACACCTTC. It specifies CATSRRTEHRGYTF.

The V and J genes are TRBV5-1 and TRBJ2-3; the D gene is possibly TRBD1 (5 bases). With 5 bases removed from V and 3 bases from J, the gap between germline ends came to 19 bases. The CDR3 covers 16 residues. Germline CDR1 SGHRS, CDR2 YFSETQ. CDR3 amino acids: CASSFGGLPGTDTQYF. CDR3 sequence (DNA): TGCGCCAGCAGTTTCGGTGGGCTACCAGGGACAGATACGCAGTATTTT.